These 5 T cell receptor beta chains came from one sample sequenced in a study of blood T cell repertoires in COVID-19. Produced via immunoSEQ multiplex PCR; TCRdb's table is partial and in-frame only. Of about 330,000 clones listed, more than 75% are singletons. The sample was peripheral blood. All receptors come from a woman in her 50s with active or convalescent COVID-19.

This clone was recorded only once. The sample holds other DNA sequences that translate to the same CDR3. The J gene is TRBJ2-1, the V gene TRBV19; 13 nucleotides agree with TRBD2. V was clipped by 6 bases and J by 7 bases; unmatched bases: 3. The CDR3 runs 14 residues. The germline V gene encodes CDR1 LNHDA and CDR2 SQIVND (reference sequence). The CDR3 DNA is TGTGCCAGTAGACTAGCGGGGGGGCCAAATGAGCAGTTCTTC. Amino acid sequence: CASRLAGGPNEQFF.

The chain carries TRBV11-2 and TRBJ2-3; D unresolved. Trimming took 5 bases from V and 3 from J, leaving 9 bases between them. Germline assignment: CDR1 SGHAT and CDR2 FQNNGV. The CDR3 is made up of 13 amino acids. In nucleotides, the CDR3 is TGTGCCAGCAGCGCCACTTTAACAGATACGCAGTATTTT. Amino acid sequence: CASSATLTDTQYF.

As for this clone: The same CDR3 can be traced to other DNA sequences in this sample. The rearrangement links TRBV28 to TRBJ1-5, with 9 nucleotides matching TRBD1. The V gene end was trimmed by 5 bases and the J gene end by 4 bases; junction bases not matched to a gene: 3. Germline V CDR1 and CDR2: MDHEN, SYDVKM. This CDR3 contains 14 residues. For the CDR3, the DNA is TGTGCCAGCAGTCTAGGACAGGGGAATCAGCCCCAGCATTTT. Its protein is CASSLGQGNQPQHF.

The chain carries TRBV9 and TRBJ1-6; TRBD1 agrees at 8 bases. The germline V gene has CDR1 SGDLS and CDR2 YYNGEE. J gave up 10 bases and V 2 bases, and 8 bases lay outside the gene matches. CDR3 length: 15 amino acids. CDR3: CASSVADRVESPLHF. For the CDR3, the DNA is TGTGCCAGCAGCGTTGCGGACAGGGTTGAATCACCCCTCCACTTT.

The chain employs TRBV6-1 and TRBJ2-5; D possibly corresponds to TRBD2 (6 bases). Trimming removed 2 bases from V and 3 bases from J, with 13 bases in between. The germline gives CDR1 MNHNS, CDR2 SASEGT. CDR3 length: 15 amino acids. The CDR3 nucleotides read TGTGCCAGCAGTGAATTCTGGGGGGAGGAAGAGACCCAGTACTTC. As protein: CASSEFWGEEETQYF.